This TCR beta chain was recorded in a study of blood T cell repertoires in COVID-19. The wider study: The United States, Italy and Spain provided the acute and convalescent COVID-19 samples. PBMCs, B-cell-depleted T cells, or T cells were the source of the cDNA or gDNA that made up the material.

Per the germline V gene, CDR1 is SGHAT and CDR2 is FQNNGV. V shed 4 bases, J shed 5 bases, and the junction held 5 bases outside the gene matches. The CDR3 loop spans 14 amino acids. Original handling: Reference gene primer amplification in the assay estimated nucleated cell counts. Measured with immunoSEQ multiplex PCR; TCRdb has only the in-frame clones, and not every one. That table furnishes V, J and clone size, whereas the DNA furnished D and trimming. The sample holds about 81,000 clones, 86% seen once. The chain employs TRBV11-2 and TRBJ2-5, with 9 positions matching TRBD1. The sequence was collected from a human donor in a cohort sampled during active COVID-19. The sequenced sample consisted of peripheral blood. CDR3 DNA: TGTGCCAGCAGCTCCCGGACAGGGGAGGAGACCCAGTACTTC. Amino acids: CASSSRTGEETQYF.